This TCR beta chain was sequenced in a study of shared T cell receptors in the human thymus. The ends lost 2 bases at V and 7 bases at J; junction bases unmatched: 13. This CDR3 contains 17 residues. Germline CDR1 is KGHSH and CDR2 is LQKENI. Method: immunoSEQ multiplex PCR; TCRdb's copy keeps in-frame clones and lacks some. The sample yields 640,000 or so clones, around 87% seen once. This same sample was also part of a study on human thymus T cells. That work states: Donation came from healthy Finnish infants having corrective surgery for congenital heart defects. From resections taken during corrective heart surgery, the thymus tissue was obtained. Thymic repertoires overlap heavily among unrelated individuals, related research has reported.

This receptor was obtained from a boy under three years old with a congenital heart defect. Sequencing was carried out using thymocytes. The chain employs TRBV18 and TRBJ1-1, with 10 bases identical to TRBD1. CDR3 amino acids: CASSPDWDRGAVLEAFF. CDR3 DNA: TGTGCCAGCTCACCAGATTGGGACAGGGGAGCGGTACTTGAAGCTTTCTTT.